This is a list of T cell receptor beta chains from one sample in a study of control samples from healthy donors and cancer patients. Generated by immunoSEQ multiplex PCR, the TCRdb table keeps only in-frame clones and is missing some. The sample records over 150,000 clones, approximately 94% being singletons. The sequencing input was blood. These receptors were taken from a man aged 35-49 years in good health. CDR3s include the opening cysteine and the closing phenylalanine or tryptophan. D genes are given only for firm matches. The size entry is marked missing in some rows and otherwise reads once, few, many or a size class.

J	size	V	D	CDR3	DNA
TRBJ2-1	-	TRBV27	-	CASSFRRTFSYNEQFF	TGTGCCAGCAGTTTTCGAAGGACTTTCTCCTACAATGAGCAGTTCTTC
TRBJ1-4	-	TRBV1	-	CTSSQDLSGGREKLFF	TGCACCAGCAGCCAAGATCTTAGCGGGGGACGCGAAAAACTGTTTTTT
TRBJ1-2	few	TRBV7-9	-	CASSSRGDSMMGYTF	TGTGCCAGCAGCTCCAGGGGAGATTCTATGATGGGCTACACCTTC
TRBJ2-6	-	TRBV27	TRBD1	CASSFRGHGANVLTF	TGTGCCAGCAGCTTTAGGGGGCATGGGGCCAACGTCCTGACTTTC
TRBJ1-2	-	TRBV9	TRBD1	CASSKTGGVTAPTNYGYTF	TGTGCCAGCAGCAAGACAGGGGGCGTCACAGCTCCGACTAACTATGGCTACACCTTC
TRBJ2-7	-	TRBV11-2	TRBD1	CASSPRAGQGTYEQYF	TGTGCCAGCAGCCCCCGGGCGGGACAGGGAACCTACGAGCAGTACTTC
TRBJ1-2	-	TRBV23-1	-	CASPPRADGYTF	TGCGCCAGCCCCCCCAGGGCGGATGGCTACACCTTC
TRBJ2-3	once	TRBV7-6	-	CASSFVGAKDNTDTQYF	TGTGCCAGCAGCTTCGTAGGGGCTAAAGACAACACAGATACGCAGTATTTT
TRBJ1-2	-	TRBV15	-	CATSRGSYGYTF	TGTGCCACCAGCAGGGGATCGTATGGCTACACCTTC
TRBJ1-3	-	TRBV5-6	-	CASSFPEGHSGNTIYF	TGTGCCAGCAGCTTCCCAGAGGGCCACTCTGGAAACACCATATATTTT
TRBJ2-7	-	TRBV6-5	TRBD1	CASSNSDRVGEQYF	TGTGCCAGCAGTAATTCGGACAGGGTAGGCGAGCAGTACTTC
TRBJ2-7	-	TRBV14	TRBD2	CASSQIGRGEQYF	TGTGCCAGCAGCCAAATCGGGAGGGGAGAGCAGTACTTC
TRBJ2-3	-	TRBV9	-	CASSVDRPDTQYF	TGTGCCAGCAGCGTAGACAGACCAGATACGCAGTATTTT
TRBJ2-3	-	TRBV7-3	-	CASSPNRATDTQYF	TGTGCCAGCAGCCCTAACCGGGCTACAGATACGCAGTATTTT
TRBJ1-4	-	TRBV7-9	-	CASSLQGTTNEKLFF	TGTGCCAGCAGCTTACAGGGGACAACTAATGAAAAACTGTTTTTT
TRBJ1-2	once	TRBV21-1	-	CASRGDSYGYTF	TGTGCCAGCAGAGGGGACAGCTATGGCTACACCTTC
TRBJ2-7	-	TRBV2	TRBD1	CASSAYEVGQASGEQYF	TGTGCCAGCAGTGCCTACGAGGTTGGACAGGCTTCGGGCGAGCAGTACTTC
TRBJ2-3	once	TRBV6-4	-	CASSDSIDTQYF	TGTGCCAGCAGTGACTCAATAGATACGCAGTATTTT
TRBJ1-3	-	TRBV15	-	CATSRESRTGNTIYF	TGTGCCACCAGCAGAGAGAGTAGAACTGGAAACACCATATATTTT
TRBJ1-2	-	TRBV14	TRBD1	CASSPWTGGLRGYTF	TGTGCCAGCAGCCCGTGGACAGGCGGATTGAGGGGCTACACCTTC
TRBJ2-3	-	TRBV27	TRBD2	CASTNLLAGGLRDTQYF	TGTGCCAGCACTAACTTATTAGCGGGGGGGCTGAGAGATACGCAGTATTTT
TRBJ2-7	-	TRBV28	-	CASRTTGPPRGEQYF	TGTGCCAGCAGGACAACTGGCCCCCCCAGGGGCGAGCAGTACTTC
TRBJ2-6	-	TRBV5-1	-	CASSLVVTGANVLTF	TGCGCCAGCAGCTTGGTTGTGACCGGGGCCAACGTCCTGACTTTC
TRBJ1-5	-	TRBV28	-	CASSPGPEVRQPQHF	TGTGCCAGCAGCCCCGGCCCAGAGGTTCGTCAGCCCCAGCATTTT
TRBJ2-7	-	TRBV4-1	-	CASSGGSAYEQYF	TGCGCCAGCAGCGGGGGGTCGGCCTACGAGCAGTACTTC
TRBJ1-2	-	TRBV23-1	TRBD1	CASRPNRGECYGYTF	TGCGCCAGCAGGCCAAACAGGGGAGAATGCTATGGCTACACCTTC
TRBJ2-1	-	TRBV18	-	CASSPFYGNEQFF	TGTGCCAGCTCACCATTTTACGGGAATGAGCAGTTCTTC
TRBJ1-3	-	TRBV20-1	-	CSASQGGGNTIYF	TGCAGTGCTAGTCAAGGGGGAGGAAACACCATATATTTT
TRBJ1-4	-	TRBV7-2	-	CASSSDSGPEKLFF	TGTGCCAGCAGTTCCGACAGTGGCCCTGAAAAACTGTTTTTT
TRBJ1-2	-	TRBV6-1	TRBD1	CASSDPGQGARGYTF	TGTGCCAGCAGTGACCCGGGACAGGGGGCGCGTGGCTACACCTTC
TRBJ1-3	-	TRBV3-1/TRBV3-2	TRBD1	CASSPEGQGASGNTIYF	TGTGCCAGCAGCCCGGAGGGCCAGGGGGCATCTGGAAACACCATATATTTT
TRBJ1-2	-	TRBV7-9	TRBD1	CASSLSGQGSGYTF	TGTGCCAGCAGCCTATCCGGACAGGGGTCTGGCTACACCTTC
TRBJ1-1	-	TRBV19	-	CASSIAGGLNTEAFF	TGTGCCAGTAGTATAGCGGGGGGGTTGAACACTGAAGCTTTCTTT
TRBJ2-7	-	TRBV19	TRBD1	CASSPSGGYEQYF	TGTGCCAGTAGTCCCTCAGGGGGTTACGAGCAGTACTTC
TRBJ1-6	-	TRBV28	-	CASSLPETRSPLHF	TGTGCCAGCAGTTTGCCGGAGACGAGGTCACCCCTCCACTTT
TRBJ2-7	-	TRBV19	TRBD2	CASSTGASGVYEQYF	TGTGCCAGTAGCACCGGGGCTAGCGGGGTCTACGAGCAGTACTTC
TRBJ2-3	-	TRBV9	-	CASSPVPTGEGDTQYF	TGTGCCAGCAGCCCAGTACCGACAGGGGAGGGAGATACGCAGTATTTT
TRBJ1-5	-	TRBV2	-	CASRAGNQPQHF	TGTGCCAGCAGGGCAGGCAATCAGCCCCAGCATTTT
TRBJ1-2	-	TRBV27	TRBD1	CASSPSFTGAPYGYTF	TGTGCCAGCAGCCCCTCCTTCACAGGGGCGCCCTATGGCTACACCTTC
TRBJ2-3	-	TRBV18	-	CASSPTSTDTQYF	TGTGCCAGCTCACCGACTAGCACAGATACGCAGTATTTT
TRBJ2-1	-	TRBV2	-	CASSANLDRPYNEQFF	TGTGCCAGCAGTGCGAACCTGGACCGCCCCTACAATGAGCAGTTCTTC
TRBJ1-5	-	TRBV7-2	-	CASSPALRQPQHF	TGTGCCAGCAGCCCCGCCCTGCGTCAGCCCCAGCATTTT
TRBJ1-6	-	TRBV4-3	-	CASSQERGLYNSPLHF	TGCGCCAGCAGCCAAGAAAGGGGCTTATATAATTCACCCCTCCACTTT
TRBJ2-1	-	TRBV4-2	TRBD1	CASSQGQGFDEQFF	TGTGCCAGCAGCCAAGGACAGGGGTTCGATGAGCAGTTCTTC
TRBJ1-4	-	TRBV19	-	CASRRTTIGEKLFF	TGTGCCAGTAGGCGCACAACGATAGGTGAAAAACTGTTTTTT
TRBJ2-7	-	TRBV21-1	-	CASSTGGDYEQYF	TGTGCCAGCAGCACCGGGGGAGACTACGAGCAGTACTTC
TRBJ1-2	-	TRBV24-1	-	CATSPLNQDYGYTF	TGTGCCACCAGCCCGCTTAACCAGGACTATGGCTACACCTTC
TRBJ1-2	-	TRBV4-2	TRBD1	CASSQEGTGGLMPYTF	TGTGCCAGCAGCCAAGAGGGGACAGGCGGCCTTATGCCCTACACCTTC
TRBJ2-3	-	TRBV10-2	-	CASMESGLPDTQYF	TGCGCCAGCATGGAATCGGGTTTGCCAGATACGCAGTATTTT
TRBJ2-7	-	TRBV9	TRBD1	CASSPTPGTGREQYF	TGTGCCAGCAGCCCCACCCCCGGGACAGGGCGCGAGCAGTACTTC
TRBJ1-4	-	TRBV7-9	-	CASSFLTGATNEKLFF	TGTGCCAGCAGCTTTTTGACGGGGGCAACTAATGAAAAACTGTTTTTT
TRBJ2-1	-	TRBV6-1	-	CASSEVTGANNEQFF	TGTGCCAGCAGTGAAGTAACGGGGGCCAACAATGAGCAGTTCTTC
TRBJ2-3	-	TRBV11-3	-	CASSQGPNTDTQYF	TGTGCCAGCAGCCAGGGACCGAACACAGATACGCAGTATTTT
TRBJ2-3	few	TRBV28	-	CASSLQGRTDTQYF	TGTGCCAGCAGTTTACAGGGGCGGACAGATACGCAGTATTTT
TRBJ2-7	few	TRBV7-8	-	CASSLASPAHEQYF	TGTGCCAGCAGCTTAGCGTCCCCAGCCCACGAGCAGTACTTC
TRBJ2-7	-	TRBV11-2	-	CASSLGQVSSYEQYF	TGTGCCAGCAGCTTAGGGCAGGTCAGCTCCTACGAGCAGTACTTC
TRBJ1-2	-	TRBV12-3/TRBV12-4	-	CASRLRDSLGYTF	TGTGCCAGCAGGCTCCGGGACTCCTTGGGCTACACCTTC
TRBJ1-1	once	TRBV15	-	CATLAGRTNTEAFF	TGTGCCACCCTAGCAGGCCGGACGAACACTGAAGCTTTCTTT
TRBJ1-3	-	TRBV6-6	-	CASTSRGASGNTIYF	TGTGCCAGCACCTCCCGGGGGGCCTCTGGAAACACCATATATTTT